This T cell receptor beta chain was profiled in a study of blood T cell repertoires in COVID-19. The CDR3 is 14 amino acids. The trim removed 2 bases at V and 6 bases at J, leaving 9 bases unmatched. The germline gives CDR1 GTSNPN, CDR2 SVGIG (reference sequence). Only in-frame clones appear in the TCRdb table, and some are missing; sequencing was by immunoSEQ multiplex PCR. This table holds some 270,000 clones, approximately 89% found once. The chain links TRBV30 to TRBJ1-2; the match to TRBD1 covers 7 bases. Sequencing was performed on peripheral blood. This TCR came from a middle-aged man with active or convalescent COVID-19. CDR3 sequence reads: CAWSRDATGDGYTF. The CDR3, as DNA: TGTGCCTGGAGTAGAGATGCAACAGGGGATGGCTACACCTTC.